This is a list of T cell receptor beta chains from one sample in a study of cytomegalovirus exposure and HLA in healthy donors. Assay: immunoSEQ multiplex PCR; the TCRdb copy retains only in-frame clones and omits some. In the table there are around 170,000 clones, roughly 83% of which are singletons. Sequences were obtained from PBMCs. The source is a woman aged 18-29 years in good health and CMV-seronegative. The CDR3 runs from the conserved cysteine through the conserved F or W. Each record gives: clone size, J gene, D gene, V gene, CDR3 protein, CDR3 DNA. The D gene is left open where the match is weak. Not every row has a clone size; where given, it reads once, few, many or a size class.

.	TRBJ2-7	TRBD2	TRBV9	CASSAGLGSYEQYF	TGTGCCAGCAGCGCAGGACTAGGGTCCTACGAGCAGTACTTC
.	TRBJ1-4	TRBD1	TRBV9	CASSGWDRGEEKLFF	TGTGCCAGCAGCGGATGGGACAGGGGAGAGGAAAAACTGTTTTTT
.	TRBJ2-3	TRBD2	TRBV5-8	CASSPGWGGGPGDTQYF	TGTGCCAGCAGCCCCGGGTGGGGCGGGGGGCCCGGGGATACGCAGTATTTT
.	TRBJ1-2	.	TRBV5-1	CASRPEPGGYGYTF	TGCGCCAGCAGACCTGAGCCTGGAGGGTATGGCTACACCTTC
.	TRBJ2-5	.	TRBV7-8	CASSPLGGGGETQYF	TGTGCCAGCAGCCCCCTAGGGGGGGGAGGAGAGACCCAGTACTTC
once	TRBJ2-2	TRBD1	TRBV4-1	CASRKNGQGTTTNTGELFF	TGCGCCAGCCGAAAGAACGGACAGGGGACTACAACGAACACCGGGGAGCTGTTTTTT
.	TRBJ1-1	.	TRBV11-2	CASSLDIYTEAFF	TGTGCCAGCAGCCTTGACATATACACTGAAGCTTTCTTT
few	TRBJ1-3	.	TRBV5-1	CASSQGPTGNTIYF	TGCGCCAGCAGTCAGGGGCCCACGGGAAACACCATATATTTT
once	TRBJ2-7	.	TRBV2	CASSDRSAGGEQYF	TGTGCCAGCAGTGACAGGTCCGCAGGTGGGGAGCAGTACTTC
.	TRBJ2-7	TRBD1	TRBV30	CAWSYKGQGAFLGQYF	TGTGCCTGGAGTTATAAGGGACAGGGGGCTTTTCTCGGGCAGTACTTC
.	TRBJ2-1	TRBD2	TRBV7-9	CASSARRGNEQFF	TGTGCCAGCAGCGCCAGGCGGGGGAATGAGCAGTTCTTC
.	TRBJ2-3	.	TRBV5-1	CASSAGFTDTQYF	TGCGCCAGCAGCGCGGGCTTCACAGATACGCAGTATTTT
.	TRBJ2-1	TRBD2	TRBV7-3	CASSLKGEGTSGFFF	TGTGCCAGCAGCTTAAAGGGAGAGGGGACTAGCGGGTTTTTCTTC
.	TRBJ2-7	TRBD1	TRBV19	CASRTGSHEQYF	TGTGCCAGTAGGACAGGGAGTCACGAGCAGTACTTC
.	TRBJ1-1	.	TRBV2	CASRGTGYTEAFF	TGTGCCAGCAGGGGAACAGGGTACACTGAAGCTTTCTTT
.	TRBJ2-5	TRBD2	TRBV6-5	CASSLGGQETQYF	TGTGCCAGCAGCCTGGGGGGGCAAGAGACCCAGTACTTC
.	TRBJ2-3	TRBD2	TRBV6-4	CARPPRSGGRTDTQYF	TGTGCCAGGCCTCCGCGGAGCGGGGGGCGCACAGATACGCAGTATTTT
.	TRBJ2-7	.	TRBV28	CASSWGAYEQYF	TGTGCCAGCAGTTGGGGGGCCTACGAGCAGTACTTC
.	TRBJ2-7	.	TRBV20-1	CSAKLEEQYF	TGCAGTGCTAAGCTAGAGGAGCAGTACTTC
.	TRBJ1-1	TRBD1	TRBV5-1	CASSLGTGVTEAFF	TGCGCCAGCAGCTTAGGGACAGGGGTTACTGAAGCTTTCTTT
.	TRBJ1-1	.	TRBV6-5	CASSLLSGNTEAFF	TGTGCCAGCAGCCTATTAAGTGGGAACACTGAAGCTTTCTTT
.	TRBJ1-2	TRBD1	TRBV5-5	CASSSQQGALYGYTF	TGTGCCAGCAGCTCTCAACAGGGGGCCCTCTATGGCTACACCTTC
.	TRBJ1-5	.	TRBV7-8	CASSLLPGISNQPQHF	TGTGCCAGCAGCTTACTACCAGGCATTAGCAATCAGCCCCAGCATTTT
.	TRBJ2-7	.	TRBV28	CASSLSPGSYEQYF	TGTGCCAGCAGTTTAAGCCCCGGGTCCTACGAGCAGTACTTC
.	TRBJ1-2	.	TRBV6-5	CATRALANYGYTF	TGTGCAACCAGGGCCTTAGCTAACTATGGCTACACCTTC
few	TRBJ2-2	TRBD1	TRBV6-1	CASSGPTGGAGTGELFF	TGTGCCAGCAGTGGCCCGACAGGGGGCGCGGGGACCGGGGAGCTGTTTTTT
.	TRBJ1-2	TRBD1	TRBV6-1	CASTWTGNYGYTF	TGTGCCAGCACTTGGACAGGGAACTATGGCTACACCTTC
.	TRBJ2-7	.	TRBV19	CASTPGHSYEQYF	TGTGCCAGTACCCCGGGACACTCCTACGAGCAGTACTTC
.	TRBJ1-1	.	TRBV6-5	CASSYSGGAGNTEAFF	TGTGCCAGCAGTTACTCGGGGGGTGCCGGGAACACTGAAGCTTTCTTT
.	TRBJ1-2	.	TRBV11-3	CASSLGGRGYTF	TGTGCCAGCAGCTTAGGGGGGCGAGGCTACACCTTC
.	TRBJ1-2	TRBD1	TRBV29-1	CSARTGGTYGYTF	TGCAGCGCCCGGACAGGGGGCACCTATGGCTACACCTTC
once	TRBJ1-3	.	TRBV10-3	CAITKQISGNTIYF	TGTGCCATCACCAAACAGATCTCTGGAAACACCATATATTTT
.	TRBJ2-5	TRBD1	TRBV7-9	CASLGQQETQYF	TGTGCCAGCCTGGGACAGCAAGAGACCCAGTACTTC
.	TRBJ2-7	.	TRBV4-1	CASSQDPPGSYEQYF	TGCGCCAGCAGCCAAGATCCCCCAGGCTCCTACGAGCAGTACTTC
once	TRBJ2-6	.	TRBV29-1	CSVVSGANVLTF	TGCAGCGTCGTCTCTGGGGCCAACGTCCTGACTTTC
.	TRBJ2-7	.	TRBV19	CASSPLQGFGEQYF	TGTGCCAGTAGTCCTCTCCAGGGGTTCGGCGAGCAGTACTTC
.	TRBJ2-3	TRBD2	TRBV2	CASRQRTSGGPSTDTQYF	TGTGCCAGCAGACAAAGGACTAGCGGGGGCCCTAGCACAGATACGCAGTATTTT
.	TRBJ1-1	TRBD1	TRBV4-1	CASSLTGGNLNTEAFF	TGCGCCAGCAGCCTAACAGGGGGGAACTTGAACACTGAAGCTTTCTTT
.	TRBJ2-5	TRBD2	TRBV7-8	CASSPWGGGGETQYF	TGTGCCAGCAGCCCTTGGGGTGGCGGGGGAGAGACCCAGTACTTC
few	TRBJ1-2	.	TRBV2	CASSEALRNYGYTF	TGTGCCAGCAGTGAAGCTTTACGGAACTATGGCTACACCTTC